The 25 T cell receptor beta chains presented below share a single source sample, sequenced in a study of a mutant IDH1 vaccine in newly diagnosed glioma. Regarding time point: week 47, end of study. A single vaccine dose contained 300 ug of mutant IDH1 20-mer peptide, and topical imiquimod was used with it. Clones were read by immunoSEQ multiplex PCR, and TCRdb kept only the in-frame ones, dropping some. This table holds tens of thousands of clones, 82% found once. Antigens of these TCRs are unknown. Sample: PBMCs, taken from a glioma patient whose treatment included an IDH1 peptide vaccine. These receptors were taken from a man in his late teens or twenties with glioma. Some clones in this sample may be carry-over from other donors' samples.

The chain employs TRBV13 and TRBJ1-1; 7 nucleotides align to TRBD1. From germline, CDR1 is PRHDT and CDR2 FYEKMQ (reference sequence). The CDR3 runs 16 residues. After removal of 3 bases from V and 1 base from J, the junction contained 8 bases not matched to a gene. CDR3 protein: CASSFGGQFSNTEAFF. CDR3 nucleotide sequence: TGTGCCAGCAGCTTTGGGGGACAGTTCTCGAACACTGAAGCTTTCTTT.

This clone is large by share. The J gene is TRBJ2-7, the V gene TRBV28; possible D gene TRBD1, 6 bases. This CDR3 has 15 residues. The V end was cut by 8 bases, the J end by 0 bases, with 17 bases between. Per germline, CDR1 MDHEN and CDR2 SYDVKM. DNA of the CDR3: TGTGCCAGCGGCCGGGCAGGGGACCACTCCTACGAGCAGTACTTC. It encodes CASGRAGDHSYEQYF.

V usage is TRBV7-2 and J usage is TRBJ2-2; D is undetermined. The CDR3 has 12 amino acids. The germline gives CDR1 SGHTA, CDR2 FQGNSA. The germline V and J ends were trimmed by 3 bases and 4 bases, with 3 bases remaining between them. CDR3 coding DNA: TGTGCCAGCAGCTTTTTCACCGGGGAGCTGTTTTTT. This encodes CASSFFTGELFF.

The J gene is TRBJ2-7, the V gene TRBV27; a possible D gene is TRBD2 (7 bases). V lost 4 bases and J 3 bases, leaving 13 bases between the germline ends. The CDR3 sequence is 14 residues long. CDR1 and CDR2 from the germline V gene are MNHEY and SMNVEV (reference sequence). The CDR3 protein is CASSWGGLFYEQYF. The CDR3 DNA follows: TGTGCCAGCAGTTGGGGGGGGCTTTTCTACGAGCAGTACTTC.

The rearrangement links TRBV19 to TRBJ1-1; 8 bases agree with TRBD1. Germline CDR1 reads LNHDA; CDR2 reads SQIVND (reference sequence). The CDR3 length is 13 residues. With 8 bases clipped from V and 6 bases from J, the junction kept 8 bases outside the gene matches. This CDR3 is CASGFAGGSEAFF. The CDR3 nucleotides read TGTGCCAGTGGTTTCGCAGGGGGCTCTGAAGCTTTCTTT. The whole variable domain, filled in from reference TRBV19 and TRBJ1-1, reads DGGITQSPKYLFRKEGQNVTLSCEQNLNHDAMYWYRQDPGQGLRLIYYSQIVNDFQKGDIAEGYSVSREKKESFPLTVTSAQKNPTAFYLCASGFAGGSEAFFGQGTRLTVV.

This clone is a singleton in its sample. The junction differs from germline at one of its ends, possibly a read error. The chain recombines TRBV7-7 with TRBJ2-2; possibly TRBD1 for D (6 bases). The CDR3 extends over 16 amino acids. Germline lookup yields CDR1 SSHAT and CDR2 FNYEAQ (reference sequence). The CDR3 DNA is TGTGCTAGCAGCTTAGGTCCTCCGGGACATATCGGGGAGCTGTTTTTT. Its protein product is CASSLGPPGHIGELFF.

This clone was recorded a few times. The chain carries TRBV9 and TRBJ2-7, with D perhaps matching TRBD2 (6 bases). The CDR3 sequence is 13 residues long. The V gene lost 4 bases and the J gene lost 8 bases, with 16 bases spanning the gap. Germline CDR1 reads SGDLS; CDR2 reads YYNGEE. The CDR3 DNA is TGTGCCAGCAGCCTCGGGACTTCTCCCCAGCAGTACTTC. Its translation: CASSLGTSPQQYF.

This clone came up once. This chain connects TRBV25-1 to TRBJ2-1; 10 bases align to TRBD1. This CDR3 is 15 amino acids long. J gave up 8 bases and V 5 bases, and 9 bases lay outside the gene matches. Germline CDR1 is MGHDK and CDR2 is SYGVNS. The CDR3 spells CASSTPRTGGDEQFF. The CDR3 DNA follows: TGTGCCAGCAGTACGCCGAGGACAGGGGGGGATGAGCAGTTCTTC.

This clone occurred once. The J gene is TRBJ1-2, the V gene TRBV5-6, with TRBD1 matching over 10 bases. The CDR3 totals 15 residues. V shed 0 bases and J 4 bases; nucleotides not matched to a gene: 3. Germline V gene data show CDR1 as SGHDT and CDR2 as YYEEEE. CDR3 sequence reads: CASSLVTGGPYGYTF. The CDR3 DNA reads TGTGCCAGCAGCTTGGTGACAGGGGGCCCCTATGGCTACACCTTC.

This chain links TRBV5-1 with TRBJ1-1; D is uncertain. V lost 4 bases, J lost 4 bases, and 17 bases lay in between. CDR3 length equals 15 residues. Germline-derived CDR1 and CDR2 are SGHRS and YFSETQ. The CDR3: CASSVLSVRGTEAFF. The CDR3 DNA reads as TGCGCCAGCAGCGTCCTTAGCGTAAGAGGCACTGAAGCTTTCTTT.

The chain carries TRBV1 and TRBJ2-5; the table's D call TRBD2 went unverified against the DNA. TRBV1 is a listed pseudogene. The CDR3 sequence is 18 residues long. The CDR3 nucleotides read TGCACCAGCAGCCAAGCCTCGACTAGCGGGAGCCACCAAGAGACCCAGTACTTC. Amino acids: CTSSQASTSGSHQETQYF.

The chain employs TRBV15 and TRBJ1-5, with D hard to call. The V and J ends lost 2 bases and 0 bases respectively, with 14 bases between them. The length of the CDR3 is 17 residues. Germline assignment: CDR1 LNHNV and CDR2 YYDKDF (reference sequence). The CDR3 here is CATSRLGLQDSNQPQHF. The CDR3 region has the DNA TGTGCCACCAGCAGATTAGGCCTCCAGGATAGCAATCAGCCCCAGCATTTT.

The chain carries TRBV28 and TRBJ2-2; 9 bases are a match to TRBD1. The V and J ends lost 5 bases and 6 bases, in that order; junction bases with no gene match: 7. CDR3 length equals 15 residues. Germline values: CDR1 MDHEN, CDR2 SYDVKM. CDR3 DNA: TGTGCCAGCAGTACCGCCGGGACAGGGTCCGGGGAGCTGTTTTTT. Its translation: CASSTAGTGSGELFF.

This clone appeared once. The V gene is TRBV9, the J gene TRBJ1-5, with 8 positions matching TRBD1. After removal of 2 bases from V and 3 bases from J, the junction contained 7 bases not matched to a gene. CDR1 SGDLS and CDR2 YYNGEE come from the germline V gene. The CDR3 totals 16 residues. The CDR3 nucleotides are TGTGCCAGCAGCGTCGGACAGGGAAGGTCCAATCAGCCCCAGCATTTT. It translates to CASSVGQGRSNQPQHF.

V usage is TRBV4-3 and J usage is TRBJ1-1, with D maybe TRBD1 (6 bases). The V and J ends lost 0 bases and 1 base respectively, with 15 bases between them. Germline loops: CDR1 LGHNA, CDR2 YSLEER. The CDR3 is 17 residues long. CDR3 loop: CASSQDPEGVRNTEAFF. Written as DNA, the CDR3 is TGCGCCAGCAGCCAAGATCCGGAGGGGGTACGGAACACTGAAGCTTTCTTT.

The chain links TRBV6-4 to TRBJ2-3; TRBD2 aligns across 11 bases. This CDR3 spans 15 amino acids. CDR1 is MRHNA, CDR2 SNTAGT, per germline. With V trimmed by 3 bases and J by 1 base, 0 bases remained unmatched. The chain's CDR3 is CASSETSGGTDTQYF. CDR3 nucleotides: TGTGCCAGCAGTGAGACTAGCGGGGGCACAGATACGCAGTATTTT.

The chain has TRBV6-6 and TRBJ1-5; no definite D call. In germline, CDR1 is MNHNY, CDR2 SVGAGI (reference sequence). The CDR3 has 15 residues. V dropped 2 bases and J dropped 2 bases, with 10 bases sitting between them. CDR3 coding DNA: TGTGCCAGCAGTTACGTCGACTACGGCAATCAGCCCCAGCATTTT. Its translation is CASSYVDYGNQPQHF.

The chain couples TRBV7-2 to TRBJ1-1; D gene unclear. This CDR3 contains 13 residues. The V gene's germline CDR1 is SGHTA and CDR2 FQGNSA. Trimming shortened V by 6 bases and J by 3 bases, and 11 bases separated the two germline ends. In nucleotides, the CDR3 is TGTGCCAGCAGTACTAACAGAGACACTGAAGCTTTCTTT. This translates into CASSTNRDTEAFF.

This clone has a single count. This chain's CDR3 is CASSWGTETEAFF. Here the CDR3 DNA reads TGCGCCAGCAGCTGGGGGACGGAGACTGAAGCTTTCTTT. This sequence joins TRBV5-1 and TRBJ1-1; D might be TRBD1 (5 bases). The CDR3 is 13 amino acids. Trimming stripped 3 bases from V and 5 bases from J, with 11 bases between. CDR1 is SGHRS and CDR2 is YFSETQ in the germline V gene.

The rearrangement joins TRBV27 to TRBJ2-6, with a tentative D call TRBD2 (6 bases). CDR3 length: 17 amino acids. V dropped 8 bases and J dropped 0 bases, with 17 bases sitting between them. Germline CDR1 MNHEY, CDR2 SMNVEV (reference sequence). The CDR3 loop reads CASAVGEEPSGANVLTF. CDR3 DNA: TGTGCCAGCGCTGTGGGGGAGGAGCCCTCTGGGGCCAACGTCCTGACTTTC.

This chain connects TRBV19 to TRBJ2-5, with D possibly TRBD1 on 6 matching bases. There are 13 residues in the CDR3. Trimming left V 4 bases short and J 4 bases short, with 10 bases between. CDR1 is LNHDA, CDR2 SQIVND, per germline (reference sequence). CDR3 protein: CASSTGVAETQYF. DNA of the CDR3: TGTGCCAGTAGTACAGGGGTGGCAGAGACCCAGTACTTC.

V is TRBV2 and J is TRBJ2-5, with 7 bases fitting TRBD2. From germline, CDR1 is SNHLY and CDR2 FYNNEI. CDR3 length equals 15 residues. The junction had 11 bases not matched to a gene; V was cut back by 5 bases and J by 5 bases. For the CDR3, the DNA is TGTGCCAGCAGTTTCGGGGGAGGGCCGATCGAGACCCAGTACTTC. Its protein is CASSFGGGPIETQYF.

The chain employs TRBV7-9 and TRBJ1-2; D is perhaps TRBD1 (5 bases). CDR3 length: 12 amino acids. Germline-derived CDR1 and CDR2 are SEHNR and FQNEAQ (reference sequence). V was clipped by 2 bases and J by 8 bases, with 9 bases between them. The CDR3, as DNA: TGTGCCAGCAGCTTAATCAGACAGGGCTACACCTTC. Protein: CASSLIRQGYTF.

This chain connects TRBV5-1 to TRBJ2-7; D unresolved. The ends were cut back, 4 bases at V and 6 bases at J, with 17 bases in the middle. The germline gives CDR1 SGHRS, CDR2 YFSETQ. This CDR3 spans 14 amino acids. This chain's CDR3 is CASSLDRGRVEQYF. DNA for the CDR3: TGCGCCAGCAGCCTGGACCGAGGTCGCGTCGAGCAGTACTTC.

The CDR3 sequence is CASSGRYRGRPLNTEAFF. The DNA for the CDR3 is TGTGCCAGCAGTGGAAGGTACAGGGGGCGCCCCCTGAACACTGAAGCTTTCTTT. The gene calls are TRBV6-1 and TRBJ1-1, with 9 bases matching TRBD1. This CDR3 is 18 amino acids long. The V segment lost 4 bases and the J segment 0 bases; nucleotides outside the gene matches: 12. Germline V gene lookup returns CDR1 MNHNS and CDR2 SASEGT.